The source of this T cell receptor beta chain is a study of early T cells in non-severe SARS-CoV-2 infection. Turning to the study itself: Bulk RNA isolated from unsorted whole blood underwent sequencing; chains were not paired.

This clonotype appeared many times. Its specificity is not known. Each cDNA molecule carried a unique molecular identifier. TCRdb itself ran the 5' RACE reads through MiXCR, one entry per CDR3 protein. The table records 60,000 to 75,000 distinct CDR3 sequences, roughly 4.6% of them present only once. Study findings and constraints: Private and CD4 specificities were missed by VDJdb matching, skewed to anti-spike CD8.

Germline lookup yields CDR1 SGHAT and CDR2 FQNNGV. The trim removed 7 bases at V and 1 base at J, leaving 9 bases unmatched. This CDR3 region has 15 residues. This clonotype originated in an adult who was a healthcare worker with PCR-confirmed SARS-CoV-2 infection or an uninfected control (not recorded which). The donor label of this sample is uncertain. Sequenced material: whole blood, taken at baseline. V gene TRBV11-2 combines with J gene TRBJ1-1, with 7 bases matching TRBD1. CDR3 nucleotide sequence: TGTGCCAGCACCCCGCCGACAGGGAGGAACACTGAAGCTTTCTTT. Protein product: CASTPPTGRNTEAFF.